The 21 T cell receptor beta chains below were found in one sample sequenced in a study of blood T cell repertoires in COVID-19. Here immunoSEQ multiplex PCR was the method, and the copy in TCRdb shows in-frame clones only, minus some. This table holds 100,000 to 150,000 clones, approximately 82% found once. Sample: peripheral blood. The source is a woman between 50 and 59 years old with acute or convalescent COVID-19.

The chain recombines TRBV28 with TRBJ1-5; D gene uncertain. Trimming shortened V by 8 bases and J by 2 bases, and 13 bases separated the two germline ends. In germline, CDR1 is MDHEN, CDR2 SYDVKM. CDR3 length: 14 amino acids. As DNA, the CDR3 is TGTGCCAGCCGACGGGGTTTTGGCAATCAGCCCCAGCATTTT. Its protein product is CASRRGFGNQPQHF.

The rearrangement joins TRBV28 to TRBJ2-1; weak D call: TRBD1 (6 bases). The CDR3 runs to 15 residues. Trimming removed 7 bases at V and 0 bases at J, with 13 bases between. From germline, CDR1 is MDHEN and CDR2 SYDVKM. The CDR3 sequence: CASTATGSSYNEQFF. The CDR3 DNA reads TGTGCCAGCACCGCTACAGGGAGCTCCTACAATGAGCAGTTCTTC.

This clone was seen more than once but under ten times. V gene TRBV7-3 combines with J gene TRBJ2-1; D might be TRBD2 (6 bases). Trimming cost V 0 bases and J 4 bases, with 10 bases left between them. Germline CDR1 SGHTA, CDR2 FQGTGA. The CDR3 extends over 15 amino acids. This chain's CDR3 is CASSLTSGEYNEQFF. The CDR3 DNA sequence: TGTGCCAGCAGCTTAACTAGCGGAGAATACAATGAGCAGTTCTTC.

In its sample, this clone was seen a few times. The rearrangement joins TRBV27 to TRBJ1-6; weak D call: TRBD1 (6 bases). Trimming removed 5 bases from V and 9 bases from J, with 14 bases in between. Germline-derived CDR1 and CDR2 are MNHEY and SMNVEV (reference sequence). CDR3 length: 14 residues. CDR3 DNA sequence: TGTGCCAGCAGTACCCGACAGGCGATTTCACCCCTCCACTTT. Translated: CASSTRQAISPLHF.

The rearrangement links TRBV6-6 to TRBJ2-7; TRBD2 is a possible D gene (5 bases). The CDR3 runs 12 residues. The ends were cut back, 8 bases at V and 3 bases at J, with 11 bases in the middle. From germline, CDR1 is MNHNY and CDR2 SVGAGI (reference sequence). This CDR3 reads CASQEADYEQYF. DNA for the CDR3: TGTGCCAGCCAGGAGGCCGACTACGAGCAGTACTTC.

The gene calls are TRBV28 and TRBJ2-1, with 13 bases lining up with TRBD2. Germline lookup yields CDR1 MDHEN and CDR2 SYDVKM. Trimming at V came to 6 bases and at J to 9 bases, leaving 8 bases not matched to a gene. The CDR3 is 15 residues long. CDR3 nucleotide sequence: TGTGCCAGCAGGGAGACTAGCGGGAGGCGAGGTGAGCAGTTCTTC. Translating it yields CASRETSGRRGEQFF.

The chain is built from TRBV4-2 and TRBJ2-1, with 7 bases aligning to TRBD2. Germline CDR1 is LGHNA and CDR2 is YNFKEQ. V gave up 0 bases and J gave up 6 bases; unmatched junction bases: 8. This CDR3 spans 16 amino acids. CDR3 in amino acids: CASSQDRGSWGNEQFF. The DNA of the CDR3 is TGTGCCAGCAGCCAAGATCGCGGGAGTTGGGGCAATGAGCAGTTCTTC.

The CDR3 region is CASSIDGAVYEQYF. The CDR3 DNA reads TGTGCCAGTAGTATTGATGGTGCAGTCTACGAGCAGTACTTC. V gene TRBV19 combines with J gene TRBJ2-7; D is unresolved. This CDR3 is built from 14 residues. Per germline, CDR1 LNHDA and CDR2 SQIVND (reference sequence). Trimming left V 3 bases short and J 3 bases short, with 12 bases between.

This chain connects TRBV5-4 to TRBJ1-1; possible D gene TRBD1, 6 bases. The germline V gene encodes CDR1 SGHNT and CDR2 YYREEE (reference sequence). V was cut by 2 bases and J by 3 bases, with 11 bases left in between. The CDR3 totals 14 residues. CDR3 nucleotide sequence: TGTGCCAGCAGCTTAGACAGGAGTTACACTGAAGCTTTCTTT. Translated, it gives CASSLDRSYTEAFF. Supplemented by reference TRBV5-4 and TRBJ1-1, the full variable domain reads ETGVTQSPTHLIKTRGQQVTLRCSSQSGHNTVSWYQQALGQGPQFIFQYYREEENGRGNFPPRFSGLQFPNYSSELNVNALELDDSALYLCASSLDRSYTEAFFGQGTRLTVV.

The V and J genes are TRBV9 and TRBJ2-5, with 10 bases aligning to TRBD1. This CDR3 region has 15 residues. Germline loops: CDR1 SGDLS, CDR2 YYNGEE. The J segment lost 3 bases and the V segment lost 0 bases, leaving 2 bases of the junction unmatched. CDR3 DNA: TGTGCCAGCAGCGTAGATGGGACAGGGGAAGAGACCCAGTACTTC. This codes for CASSVDGTGEETQYF.

The chain uses TRBV19 and TRBJ2-3; weak D call: TRBD1 (5 bases). Trimming removed 0 bases from V and 4 bases from J, with 11 bases in between. The V gene's germline CDR1 is LNHDA and CDR2 SQIVND (reference sequence). The CDR3 runs 15 residues. CDR3 nucleotide sequence: TGTGCCAGTAGTATAGAGGAAACAGGAGCAGATACGCAGTATTTT. It translates to CASSIEETGADTQYF.

The chain couples TRBV7-8 to TRBJ1-1; D uncertain. This CDR3 contains 13 residues. V lost 2 bases and J lost 5, with 9 bases in between. Looked up from germline, CDR1 is SGHVS and CDR2 is FQNEAQ. This CDR3 is CASSLKGGTEAFF. CDR3 nucleotide sequence: TGTGCCAGCAGCTTAAAAGGAGGGACTGAAGCTTTCTTT.

This chain links TRBV2 with TRBJ2-5; D remains ambiguous. Germline loops: CDR1 SNHLY, CDR2 FYNNEI. V was pared by 2 bases and J by 5 bases, with 9 bases between. The CDR3 is 13 residues long. The DNA of the CDR3 is TGTGCCAGCAGTGAATATAGTGCCGAGACCCAGTACTTC. Translating gives CASSEYSAETQYF.

The chain employs TRBV30 and TRBJ1-5, with D unclear. Germline loops: CDR1 GTSNPN, CDR2 SVGIG (reference sequence). This CDR3 has 13 amino acids. Trimming left V 2 bases short and J 2 bases short, with 7 bases between. The CDR3 loop is CAWSYTRNQPQHF. CDR3 DNA sequence: TGTGCCTGGAGTTATACTCGCAATCAGCCCCAGCATTTT.

The rearrangement joins TRBV19 to TRBJ1-2, with a possible D match to TRBD1 (6 bases). Germline V lookup: CDR1 LNHDA, CDR2 SQIVND (reference sequence). Trimming took 2 bases from V and 4 from J, leaving 11 bases between them. CDR3 size: 14 residues. CDR3 nucleotides: TGTGCCAGTAGTATAACAGGGATCATCTATGGCTACACCTTC. This sequence encodes CASSITGIIYGYTF.

The chain carries TRBV21-1 and TRBJ2-5; TRBD1 is taken as the D call from the table, unchecked against the DNA. TRBV21-1 is noted as a pseudogene. This CDR3 has 10 amino acids. The CDR3 bases are TGTGCCAGCCAGGGCGAGACCCAGTACTTC. Translated, it gives CASQGETQYF.

This chain connects TRBV11-3 to TRBJ1-1, with TRBD1 as a possible D gene (6 bases). The CDR3 has 13 residues. Looked up from germline, CDR1 is SGHNT and CDR2 is YENEEA. V was trimmed by 5 bases and J by 4 bases, leaving 11 bases between them. Here the CDR3 reads CASSNDRLTEAFF. For the CDR3, the DNA is TGTGCCAGCAGCAACGACAGGCTCACTGAAGCTTTCTTT.

The chain recombines TRBV9 with TRBJ2-3, with 10 bases lining up with TRBD2. After removal of 0 bases from V and 5 bases from J, the junction contained 6 bases not matched to a gene. The CDR3 is 16 residues long. Germline values: CDR1 SGDLS, CDR2 YYNGEE. CDR3 coding DNA: TGTGCCAGCAGCGTAGAGGCTAGCGGGAGAGGAGATACGCAGTATTTT. It specifies CASSVEASGRGDTQYF.

On this clone: In the same sample, other DNA sequences code for this CDR3. The CDR3 protein is CASSLGGGYTF. The CDR3 coding sequence is TGTGCCAGCAGCTTAGGGGGCGGCTACACCTTC. The chain couples TRBV7-9 to TRBJ1-2, with D maybe TRBD1 (5 bases). Germline V lookup: CDR1 SEHNR, CDR2 FQNEAQ (reference sequence). The V gene lost 1 base and the J gene lost 8 bases, with 5 bases spanning the gap. There are 11 residues in the CDR3.

CDR3 DNA: TGTGCCAGCAGCAACCGGGACACAAATTCACCCCTCCACTTT. Translating it yields CASSNRDTNSPLHF. The V and J genes are TRBV5-4 and TRBJ1-6; D is perhaps TRBD1 (6 bases). The CDR3 runs to 14 residues. V dropped 4 bases and J dropped 7 bases, with 12 bases sitting between them. Germline CDR1 SGHNT, CDR2 YYREEE (reference sequence).

The chain combines TRBV25-1 with TRBJ2-7; D may be TRBD1 (5 bases). Trimming left V 6 bases short and J 5 bases short, with 17 bases between. The CDR3 sequence is 14 residues long. Germline V lookup: CDR1 MGHDK, CDR2 SYGVNS. For the CDR3, the DNA is TGTGCCAGCAGGGAAACAGGAAGATCCGACGAGCAGTACTTC. Its protein is CASRETGRSDEQYF.